The 22 T cell receptor beta chains presented below share a single source sample, sequenced in a study of long-term antiretroviral therapy in people with HIV. Investigators performed immunoSEQ version v3.0 at survey level. TCRdb's copy holds only in-frame clones and misses some; the assay was immunoSEQ multiplex PCR. The sample has 20,000 to 25,000 clones; more than 80% are singletons. This specimen consisted of unsorted PBMCs, obtained 0.5 years before starting antiretroviral therapy. All receptors come from a man in his forties or fifties with HIV.

The chain has TRBV6-5 and TRBJ2-1; 11 bases are a match to TRBD2. V dropped 5 bases and J dropped 5; count of bases not matched to a gene: 5. Per the germline V gene, CDR1 is MNHEY and CDR2 is SVGAGI. CDR3 length: 15 residues. CDR3 sequence reads: CASSRGTSGNNEQFF. DNA of the CDR3: TGTGCCAGCAGTAGGGGGACTAGCGGCAACAATGAGCAGTTCTTC.

The chain carries TRBV27 and TRBJ1-1; TRBD1 might be the D (5 bases). The germline gives CDR1 MNHEY, CDR2 SMNVEV (reference sequence). With 4 bases removed from V and 0 bases from J, the gap between germline ends came to 15 bases. CDR3 length equals 16 residues. CDR3 residues: CASSSSQGSMNTEAFF. The CDR3 DNA reads as TGTGCCAGCAGTTCCTCCCAGGGAAGTATGAACACTGAAGCTTTCTTT.

This chain links TRBV28 with TRBJ1-5; no clear D. Germline V lookup: CDR1 MDHEN, CDR2 SYDVKM. Trimming left V 4 bases short and J 9 bases short, with 7 bases between. CDR3 size: 11 residues. The CDR3 DNA is TGTGCCAGCAGTTACCAGAGGCCCCAGCATTTT. It is translated as CASSYQRPQHF.

The rearrangement uses TRBV9 and TRBJ1-1, with D possibly being TRBD1 (6 bases). CDR3 length equals 16 residues. Germline V gene sequence: CDR1 SGDLS, CDR2 YYNGEE. Trimming cost V 1 base and J 2 bases, with 15 bases left between them. The CDR3 reads CASSVRAGAPNTEAFF. The DNA for the CDR3 is TGTGCCAGCAGCGTACGGGCAGGGGCACCAAACACTGAAGCTTTCTTT.

The chain links TRBV9 to TRBJ2-5; a possible D gene is TRBD1 (6 bases). Germline assignment: CDR1 SGDLS and CDR2 YYNGEE. The CDR3 is 17 amino acids. V shed 4 bases and J shed 4 bases, with 23 bases lying between them. The CDR3 DNA is TGTGCCAGCAGCCCTCTCAAACAGGGCCGGGTAGGAGAGACCCAGTACTTC. It specifies CASSPLKQGRVGETQYF.

This clone was recorded a few times. Other nucleotide sequences from this sample produce the same CDR3. The chain employs TRBV7-2 and TRBJ1-2; D gene uncertain. The V and J ends lost 3 bases and 4 bases respectively, with 6 bases between them. This CDR3 contains 12 residues. In germline, CDR1 is SGHTA, CDR2 FQGNSA. The CDR3 DNA follows: TGTGCCAGCAGCTTTCTAGGCTATGGCTACACCTTC. Translated: CASSFLGYGYTF.

The chain employs TRBV27 and TRBJ1-5; a possible D gene is TRBD1 (5 bases). Germline-derived CDR1 and CDR2 are MNHEY and SMNVEV (reference sequence). V was cut by 6 bases and J by 2 bases, with 11 bases left in between. The CDR3 runs to 14 residues. As DNA, the CDR3 is TGTGCCAGCAGGGCTGGGGGTGGCAATCAGCCCCAGCATTTT. The encoded protein is CASRAGGGNQPQHF.

This clone was picked up a small number of times. J is TRBJ1-6 and V is TRBV10-2, with no clear D. Germline-derived CDR1 and CDR2 are WSHSY and SAAADI. Between the trimmed V and J ends, which lost 3 bases and 0 bases, there was a span of 18 bases. The CDR3 sequence is 19 residues long. The DNA for the CDR3 is TGCGCCAGCAGTGACCCCGGGCAGCTCCCAAGCTCCTATAATTCACCCCTCCACTTT. It encodes CASSDPGQLPSSYNSPLHF.

The V gene is TRBV5-1, the J gene TRBJ2-7; D is ambiguous. The CDR3 totals 16 residues. Trimming shortened V by 4 bases and J by 0 bases, and 17 bases separated the two germline ends. CDR1 is SGHRS and CDR2 is YFSETQ in the germline V gene. CDR3 residues: CASSTDGVPLSYEQYF. The CDR3 DNA reads TGCGCCAGCAGCACCGACGGAGTCCCCCTCTCCTACGAGCAGTACTTC.

This sequence joins TRBV5-1 and TRBJ1-3, with D possibly TRBD1 on 5 matching bases. Germline V gives CDR1 SGHRS, CDR2 YFSETQ. V was clipped by 0 bases and J by 4 bases, with 14 bases between them. CDR3 length: 16 residues. DNA for the CDR3: TGCGCCAGCAGCTTGGTAGGAGGGGACGTCGGAAACACCATATATTTT. Translating gives CASSLVGGDVGNTIYF.

The gene calls are TRBV27 and TRBJ2-5, with 9 bases matching TRBD1. Per the germline V gene, CDR1 is MNHEY and CDR2 is SMNVEV (reference sequence). The CDR3 totals 12 residues. V lost 7 bases to trimming and J lost 4 bases; unmatched junction nucleotides: 1. The CDR3 loop reads CASKQGAETQYF. In DNA, the CDR3 is TGTGCCAGCAAACAGGGGGCAGAGACCCAGTACTTC.

The chain carries TRBV5-4 and TRBJ1-2; TRBD1 is a possible D gene (5 bases). This CDR3 region has 14 residues. Deletions cut 4 bases from V and 5 bases from J, with 15 bases between. Germline V CDR1 and CDR2: SGHNT, YYREEE (reference sequence). In nucleotides, the CDR3 is TGTGCCAGCAGCCTAGACAGCGCCCATTATGGCTACACCTTC. It is translated as CASSLDSAHYGYTF.

This chain uses TRBV27 with TRBJ2-1; the D is unclear. CDR1 and CDR2 from the germline V gene are MNHEY and SMNVEV (reference sequence). V was pared by 5 bases and J by 0 bases, with 8 bases between. This CDR3 is 14 amino acids long. The CDR3 DNA sequence: TGTGCCAGCAGTCTAGGCTACTCCTACAATGAGCAGTTCTTC. It codes for CASSLGYSYNEQFF.

The rearrangement links TRBV7-8 to TRBJ1-1; a weak D match, TRBD1 (5 bases). V was pared by 5 bases and J by 0 bases, with 10 bases between. CDR3 length equals 14 residues. CDR1 and CDR2 from the germline V gene are SGHVS and FQNEAQ. The CDR3 region has the DNA TGTGCCAGCAGCCTGACAGCCATGAACACTGAAGCTTTCTTT. It translates to CASSLTAMNTEAFF. Variable domain in full (rest from reference TRBV7-8 and TRBJ1-1): GAGVSQSPRYKVAKRGQDVALRCDPISGHVSLFWYQQALGQGPEFLTYFQNEAQLDKSGLPSDRFFAERPEGSVSTLKIQRTQQEDSAVYLCASSLTAMNTEAFFGQGTRLTVV.

V gene TRBV4-1 combines with J gene TRBJ1-1; D perhaps matches TRBD1 (5 bases). Germline CDR1 is MGHRA and CDR2 is YSYEKL. The V end lost 0 bases, the J end lost 5 bases, and 13 bases lay between the germline ends. The CDR3 length is 15 residues. CDR3 sequence (DNA): TGCGCCAGCAGCCAAGAAGGAACGGGGGGGACTGAAGCTTTCTTT. Translated, it gives CASSQEGTGGTEAFF.

The chain employs TRBV2 and TRBJ1-1; D remains unclear. V was shortened by 8 bases and J by 3 bases, with 7 bases between the two germline ends. CDR3 size: 11 residues. The germline V gene has CDR1 SNHLY and CDR2 FYNNEI. The CDR3 bases are TGTGCCAGCGGCCCGTACACTGAAGCTTTCTTT. This gives the protein CASGPYTEAFF.

The chain couples TRBV28 to TRBJ1-1; tentative D call: TRBD1 (5 bases). The CDR3 is made up of 19 amino acids. Germline CDR1 is MDHEN and CDR2 is SYDVKM. Between the trimmed V and J ends, which lost 3 bases and 5 bases, there was a span of 28 bases. As DNA, the CDR3 is TGTGCCAGCAGTTTTGGTCTATATAGCTATGGACACTTCAGGACTGAAGCTTTCTTT. This encodes CASSFGLYSYGHFRTEAFF.

This sequence joins TRBV7-2 and TRBJ1-6, with 7 positions matching TRBD1. The CDR3 totals 14 residues. Trimming cost V 5 bases and J 8 bases; bases outside gene matches: 6. Germline CDR1 is SGHTA and CDR2 is FQGNSA. The chain's CDR3 is CASSRGGADSPLHF. As DNA, the CDR3 is TGTGCCAGCAGCCGAGGGGGCGCGGATTCACCCCTCCACTTT.

This clone was observed a single time. The CDR3 loop reads CSVAGGTNEKLFF. CDR3 sequence (DNA): TGCAGCGTAGCAGGGGGAACTAATGAAAAACTGTTTTTT. The gene calls are TRBV29-1 and TRBJ1-4; 7 bases match TRBD1. Unmatched junction bases numbered 2, after V lost 6 bases and J lost 1 base. From germline, CDR1 is SQVTM and CDR2 ANQGSEA. There are 13 residues in the CDR3.

This clone was counted between two and nine times. The CDR3 coding sequence is TGTGCCAGCAGAGCTACCGGGACAGGGGGCGTAAGCTACACCTTC. Amino acids: CASRATGTGGVSYTF. The V call is TRBV2, the J call TRBJ1-2; 12 bases match TRBD1. After removal of 6 bases from V and 9 bases from J, the junction contained 11 bases not matched to a gene. The germline V gene encodes CDR1 SNHLY and CDR2 FYNNEI. There are 15 residues in the CDR3.

This chain joins TRBV4-1 and TRBJ2-5; TRBD2 agrees at 7 bases. Germline CDR1 and CDR2: MGHRA and YSYEKL. The CDR3 consists of 15 residues. The V segment lost 1 base and the J segment 2 bases; nucleotides outside the gene matches: 4. The CDR3 region is CASSQAGTTQETQYF. The CDR3 DNA reads TGCGCCAGCAGCCAAGCGGGGACTACACAAGAGACCCAGTACTTC.

The gene calls are TRBV28 and TRBJ1-1; perhaps TRBD1 as D (5 bases). Germline CDR1 is MDHEN and CDR2 is SYDVKM. V was pared by 4 bases and J by 5 bases, with 17 bases between. The CDR3 runs to 15 residues. The CDR3 here is CASSSYRLGRTEAFF. The CDR3 nucleotides read TGTGCCAGCAGTTCCTATCGCCTGGGACGAACTGAAGCTTTCTTT.